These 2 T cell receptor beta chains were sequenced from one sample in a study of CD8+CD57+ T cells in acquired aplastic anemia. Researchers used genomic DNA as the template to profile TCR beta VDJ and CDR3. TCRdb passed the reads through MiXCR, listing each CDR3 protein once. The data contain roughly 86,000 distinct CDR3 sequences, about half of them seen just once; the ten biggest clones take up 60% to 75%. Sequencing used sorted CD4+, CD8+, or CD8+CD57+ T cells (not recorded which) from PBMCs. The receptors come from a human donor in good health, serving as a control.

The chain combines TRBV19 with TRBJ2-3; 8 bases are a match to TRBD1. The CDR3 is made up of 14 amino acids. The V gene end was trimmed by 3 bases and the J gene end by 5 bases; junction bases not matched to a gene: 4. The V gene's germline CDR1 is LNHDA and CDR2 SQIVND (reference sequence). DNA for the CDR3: TGTGCCAGTAGTATGGACAGGGCCGGAGATACGCAGTATTTT. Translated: CASSMDRAGDTQYF. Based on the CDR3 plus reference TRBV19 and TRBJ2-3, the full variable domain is DGGITQSPKYLFRKEGQNVTLSCEQNLNHDAMYWYRQDPGQGLRLIYYSQIVNDFQKGDIAEGYSVSREKKESFPLTVTSAQKNPTAFYLCASSMDRAGDTQYFGPGTRLTVL.

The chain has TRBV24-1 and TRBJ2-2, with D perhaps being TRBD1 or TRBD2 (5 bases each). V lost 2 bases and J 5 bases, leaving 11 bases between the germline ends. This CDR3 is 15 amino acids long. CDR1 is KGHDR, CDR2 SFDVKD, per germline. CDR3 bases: TGTGCCACCAGTGATTCTCCCAGGGAGACCGGGGAGCTGTTTTTT. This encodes CATSDSPRETGELFF.